The 14 T cell receptor beta chains below were found in one sample sequenced in a study of blood T cell repertoires in COVID-19. Profiled with immunoSEQ multiplex PCR; TCRdb holds only in-frame clones, not every one. The repertoire holds approximately 150,000 clones, with about 89% as singletons. The sequencing input was peripheral blood. These receptors originate from a man at least 80 years old with acute or convalescent COVID-19.

V gene TRBV9 combines with J gene TRBJ2-3; perhaps TRBD1 as D (6 bases). The germline gives CDR1 SGDLS, CDR2 YYNGEE. The V end was cut by 5 bases, the J end by 2 bases, with 15 bases between. The CDR3 totals 15 residues. Here the CDR3 reads CASSKTQGFTDTQYF. DNA for the CDR3: TGTGCCAGCAGTAAAACACAGGGATTCACAGATACGCAGTATTTT.

The chain is built from TRBV5-1 and TRBJ2-1; D perhaps matches TRBD2 (5 bases). CDR3 length equals 15 residues. Trimming took off 5 bases at V and 0 bases at J, with 12 bases between the two ends. CDR1 is SGHRS and CDR2 is YFSETQ in the germline V gene. The CDR3: CASSSERSSYNEQFF. In DNA form, the CDR3 reads TGCGCCAGCAGTTCCGAGCGGAGCTCCTACAATGAGCAGTTCTTC.

V usage is TRBV27 and J usage is TRBJ2-7; 7 bases match TRBD1. The CDR3 length is 13 residues. The germline V gene encodes CDR1 MNHEY and CDR2 SMNVEV (reference sequence). The J segment lost 5 bases and the V segment lost 4 bases, leaving 5 bases of the junction unmatched. The CDR3 spells CASSSGQPNEQYF. In nucleotides, the CDR3 is TGTGCCAGCAGTTCGGGACAGCCCAACGAGCAGTACTTC.

J is TRBJ2-7 and V is TRBV19; no definite D call. In germline, CDR1 is LNHDA, CDR2 SQIVND (reference sequence). The V end was cut by 0 bases, the J end by 1 base, with 7 bases between. The CDR3 is 14 residues long. The CDR3 DNA is TGTGCCAGTAGTATAGAGGCAGGATCCTACGAGCAGTACTTC. This codes for CASSIEAGSYEQYF.

The chain uses TRBV19 and TRBJ2-7; the match to TRBD1 covers 7 bases. The CDR3 covers 15 residues. The trim removed 6 bases at V and 3 bases at J, leaving 11 bases unmatched. Germline CDR1 reads LNHDA; CDR2 reads SQIVND (reference sequence). DNA for the CDR3: TGTGCCAGTAGCAAAGCCGGGACAGCAAACTACGAGCAGTACTTC. This translates into CASSKAGTANYEQYF.

The chain combines TRBV5-4 with TRBJ1-3; possibly TRBD1 for D (6 bases). The CDR3 spans 16 residues. Trimming removed 4 bases at V and 0 bases at J, with 14 bases between. Germline V gives CDR1 SGHNT, CDR2 YYREEE (reference sequence). DNA for the CDR3: TGTGCCAGCAGCGCAGCAGGGGCAAACTCTGGAAACACCATATATTTT. Residues: CASSAAGANSGNTIYF.

The genes are TRBV24-1 and TRBJ1-2; D not certain. The CDR3 loop spans 13 amino acids. V lost 5 bases and J lost 5, with 11 bases in between. Germline CDR1 and CDR2: KGHDR and SFDVKD. CDR3 DNA sequence: TGTGCCACCAGTGTGGGAGATCAATATGGCTACACCTTC. Translation gives CATSVGDQYGYTF.

The chain couples TRBV5-4 to TRBJ1-2; D perhaps matches TRBD1 (5 bases). The CDR3 is 14 residues long. Per germline, CDR1 SGHNT and CDR2 YYREEE (reference sequence). V was shortened by 3 bases and J by 4 bases, with 13 bases between the two germline ends. CDR3 sequence reads: CASSSGGVLYGYTF. The CDR3 DNA is TGTGCCAGCAGCTCGGGAGGGGTACTCTATGGCTACACCTTC.

The table lists this clone with a count of one. The J gene is TRBJ2-1, the V gene TRBV2; TRBD1 agrees at 9 bases. The CDR3 loop spans 14 amino acids. Per germline, CDR1 SNHLY and CDR2 FYNNEI. Trimming took 4 bases from V and 6 from J; bases not matched to a gene: 4. The DNA of the CDR3 is TGTGCCAGCAGTGGGGACAGGGTCGTCAATGAGCAGTTCTTC. Amino acid sequence: CASSGDRVVNEQFF.

V usage is TRBV7-9 and J usage is TRBJ2-3; TRBD2 matches at 10 bases. The V and J ends lost 1 base and 4 bases, in that order; junction bases with no gene match: 8. The length of the CDR3 is 17 residues. Germline CDR1 SEHNR, CDR2 FQNEAQ (reference sequence). The CDR3 DNA is TGTGCCAGCAGCTTAGGGGCTAGCGGGAGATTCTCAGATACGCAGTATTTT. Translating gives CASSLGASGRFSDTQYF.

The chain links TRBV5-1 to TRBJ2-6; a possible D gene is TRBD2 (5 bases). In germline, CDR1 is SGHRS, CDR2 YFSETQ. The CDR3 contains 16 residues. Trimming stripped 5 bases from V and 0 bases from J, with 12 bases between. The DNA of the CDR3 is TGCGCCAGCAGTACCGGACGGGACTCTGGGGCCAACGTCCTGACTTTC. Its translation is CASSTGRDSGANVLTF.

The V gene is TRBV18, the J gene TRBJ2-5; 9 bases match TRBD1. The CDR3 has 14 residues. Germline V gene sequence: CDR1 KGHSH, CDR2 LQKENI. V was pared by 4 bases and J by 5 bases, with 5 bases of the junction left unmatched. CDR3 sequence (DNA): TGTGCCAGCTCACTGGACAGGGGTTGGGAGACCCAGTACTTC. Its protein product is CASSLDRGWETQYF.

A single count supports this clone. The chain carries TRBV30 and TRBJ2-5; no firm D call. Germline CDR1 reads GTSNPN; CDR2 reads SVGIG (reference sequence). V lost 5 bases to trimming and J lost 0 bases, with 13 bases between them. The CDR3 has 14 amino acids. CDR3 sequence reads: CAWAPPKYQETQYF. CDR3 DNA: TGTGCCTGGGCTCCACCTAAGTACCAAGAGACCCAGTACTTC.

The rearrangement joins TRBV29-1 to TRBJ2-1; 7 bases are a match to TRBD2. Trimming cost V 6 bases and J 14 bases; bases outside gene matches: 7. This CDR3 region has 10 residues. The germline V gene has CDR1 SQVTM and CDR2 ANQGSEA. The CDR3, as DNA: TGCAGCGTGGGGGGGACTAAGAAGTTCTTC. Encoded protein: CSVGGTKKFF.